These 28 T cell receptor beta chains share one sample of origin, sequenced in a study of T cell responses to AZD1222 COVID-19 vaccine. Assay: immunoSEQ multiplex PCR; the TCRdb copy retains only in-frame clones and omits some. Among 130,000 to 150,000 clones, about 92% were seen once, and the ten largest hold roughly 2%. The source was peripheral blood, collected on day 0 of AZD1222 vaccination. Receptors originate from an adult in good health.

This clone was recorded a few times. The CDR3 sequence: CASSQGYTEAFF. DNA for the CDR3: TGTGCCAGCAGTCAGGGGTACACTGAAGCTTTCTTT. The rearrangement uses TRBV12-3 or TRBV12-4 and TRBJ1-1, with D possibly TRBD1 on 6 matching bases. V gave up 5 bases and J gave up 3 bases, with 7 bases separating them. The CDR3 is 12 residues long.

This clone has just a few counts. V gene TRBV2 combines with J gene TRBJ2-1; maybe TRBD2 (5 bases). The V end was cut by 6 bases, the J end by 8 bases, with 11 bases between. Germline CDR1 is SNHLY and CDR2 is FYNNEI. The CDR3 spans 12 residues. Here the CDR3 DNA reads TGTGCCAGCAGGAGGGCGTGGGATGAGCAGTTCTTC. Its protein product is CASRRAWDEQFF.

This sequence joins TRBV5-1 and TRBJ2-5, with 7 bases lining up with TRBD2. CDR1 is SGHRS, CDR2 YFSETQ, per germline. This CDR3 spans 14 amino acids. Trimming removed 4 bases from V and 0 bases from J; junction bases left unmatched: 3. Here the CDR3 DNA reads TGCGCCAGCAGCATAACTAGCGACCAAGAGACCCAGTACTTC. This gives the protein CASSITSDQETQYF.

CDR3 nucleotides: TGTGCCAGCAGCCAAGGGGGGAGTAACTATGGCTACACCTTC. Translated: CASSQGGSNYGYTF. V gene TRBV3-1 (or the pseudogene TRBV3-2) combines with J gene TRBJ1-2, with D possibly TRBD1 on 5 matching bases. The germline V gene encodes CDR1 LGHDT and CDR2 YNNKEL (reference sequence). Trimming left V 1 base short and J 1 base short, with 7 bases between. The CDR3 sequence is 14 residues long.

This rearrangement joins TRBV9 to TRBJ2-1; D not resolved. From germline, CDR1 is SGDLS and CDR2 YYNGEE. The V and J ends lost 3 bases and 0 bases respectively, with 10 bases between them. There are 15 residues in the CDR3. The CDR3 spells CASSAYPSSYNEQFF. CDR3 coding DNA: TGTGCCAGCAGCGCGTATCCAAGCTCCTACAATGAGCAGTTCTTC.

The CDR3 sequence is CASSLGMATEYGYTF. DNA of the CDR3: TGTGCCAGCAGCTTAGGGATGGCTACGGAGTATGGCTACACCTTC. The V and J genes are TRBV7-9 and TRBJ1-2; D gene uncertain. The CDR3 totals 15 residues. V was trimmed by 1 base and J by 5 bases, leaving 14 bases between them. The V gene's germline CDR1 is SEHNR and CDR2 FQNEAQ (reference sequence).

V usage is TRBV4-1 and J usage is TRBJ2-5; the D call may be TRBD1 or TRBD2 (6 bases each). Trimming cost V 2 bases and J 0 bases, with 13 bases left between them. Looked up from germline, CDR1 is MGHRA and CDR2 is YSYEKL. The CDR3 runs to 16 residues. The CDR3 coding sequence is TGCGCCAGCAGCCAAAGGGGGGAATTGTACCAAGAGACCCAGTACTTC. It codes for CASSQRGELYQETQYF.

The chain has TRBV5-4 and TRBJ2-1; a weak D match, TRBD2 (5 bases). This CDR3 spans 15 amino acids. CDR1 SGHNT and CDR2 YYREEE come from the germline V gene (reference sequence). V dropped 2 bases and J dropped 4 bases, with 13 bases sitting between them. CDR3 DNA: TGTGCCAGCAGCTTCCCCAGCGGCCAATACAATGAGCAGTTCTTC. It specifies CASSFPSGQYNEQFF.

The CDR3, as DNA: TGTGCCAGCAGTTCCCTGGACAGGGCCCATCAGCCCCAGCATTTT. Translated: CASSSLDRAHQPQHF. The chain employs TRBV6-5 and TRBJ1-5, with 8 bases fitting TRBD1. The CDR3 covers 15 residues. Germline CDR1 is MNHEY and CDR2 is SVGAGI. V was clipped by 4 bases and J by 5 bases; unmatched bases: 7.

This clone was detected a few times. J is TRBJ1-2 and V is TRBV29-1, with a possible D match to TRBD1 (5 bases). The CDR3 runs 11 residues. CDR1 is SQVTM and CDR2 is ANQGSEA in the germline V gene. Trimming left V 7 bases short and J 10 bases short, with 16 bases between. The chain's CDR3 is CSARDGVAYTF. The CDR3 DNA reads TGCAGCGCCCGGGACGGGGTTGCCTACACCTTC.

The chain has TRBV2 and TRBJ1-1, with D uncertain. CDR1 is SNHLY and CDR2 is FYNNEI in the germline V gene. The CDR3 is made up of 11 amino acids. Trimming removed 7 bases at V and 5 bases at J, with 8 bases between. The CDR3 sequence: CASTLGTEAFF. In DNA, the CDR3 is TGTGCCAGCACCCTGGGGACTGAAGCTTTCTTT.

The chain couples TRBV5-1 to TRBJ1-1; D gene uncertain. This CDR3 is 15 amino acids long. Germline V gives CDR1 SGHRS, CDR2 YFSETQ. Trimming pared 4 bases from V and 7 bases from J, leaving 20 bases between. The CDR3 loop reads CASSPPGISGVEAFF. CDR3 nucleotide sequence: TGCGCCAGCAGCCCGCCCGGGATATCTGGAGTTGAAGCTTTCTTT.

As to this clone: Other DNA sequences in the same sample also yield this CDR3. This sequence joins TRBV20-1 and TRBJ1-3; no firm D call. This CDR3 is 11 amino acids long. The germline gives CDR1 DFQATT, CDR2 SNEGSKA (reference sequence). The CDR3 DNA reads TGCAGCGCTTCTGGTGGAAACACCATATATTTT. The encoded protein is CSASGGNTIYF.

This clone was found once. The J gene is TRBJ2-7, the V gene TRBV9; 7 bases agree with TRBD1. The germline gives CDR1 SGDLS, CDR2 YYNGEE. With 4 bases clipped from V and 4 bases from J, the junction kept 8 bases outside the gene matches. The CDR3 sequence is 14 residues long. The CDR3, as DNA: TGTGCCAGCAGCCCTTGGGACAGCCTATACGAGCAGTACTTC. Translated: CASSPWDSLYEQYF.

The chain links TRBV23-1 to TRBJ1-6, with 8 nucleotides matching TRBD1. TRBV23-1 is treated as an ORF (open reading frame) with a function not yet certain. The V and J ends lost 6 bases and 5 bases, in that order; junction bases with no gene match: 6. The CDR3 has 15 residues. The CDR3 nucleotides read TGCGCCAGCAGCGCCGGGACAGGAGATAATTCACCCCTCCACTTT. This gives the protein CASSAGTGDNSPLHF.

The chain employs TRBV6-5 and TRBJ1-5, with D perhaps TRBD1 (6 bases). Trimming stripped 2 bases from V and 5 bases from J, with 13 bases between. Germline-derived CDR1 and CDR2 are MNHEY and SVGAGI. This CDR3 comprises 15 residues. CDR3 nucleotide sequence: TGTGCCAGCAGTTACGGGCGAGGGGGAGATCAGCCCCAGCATTTT. As protein: CASSYGRGGDQPQHF.

This clone has a handful of counts. The chain carries TRBV7-3 and TRBJ2-1; 7 bases align to TRBD2. Germline trimming cut 4 bases from V and 3 bases from J; bases unmatched to any gene: 6. This CDR3 contains 15 residues. Looked up from germline, CDR1 is SGHTA and CDR2 is FQGTGA. The CDR3 bases are TGTGCCAGCAGCTACCTAGCGGATGTCTACAATGAGCAGTTCTTC. Protein product: CASSYLADVYNEQFF.

J is TRBJ2-7 and V is TRBV7-9, with D tentatively TRBD1 (6 bases). The V gene lost 5 bases and the J gene lost 5 bases, with 13 bases spanning the gap. This CDR3 comprises 13 residues. Germline lookup yields CDR1 SEHNR and CDR2 FQNEAQ (reference sequence). The CDR3 reads CASSARDKHEQYF. CDR3 sequence (DNA): TGTGCCAGCAGCGCCCGGGACAAACACGAGCAGTACTTC.

This clone was seen once. The chain combines TRBV3-1 (or the pseudogene TRBV3-2) with TRBJ2-1; 10 bases align to TRBD1. Trimming removed 4 bases from V and 5 bases from J; junction bases left unmatched: 14. This CDR3 region has 18 residues. Per the germline V gene, CDR1 is LGHDT and CDR2 is YNNKEL (reference sequence). CDR3 residues: CASSLSYPRDRGHNEQFF. DNA of the CDR3: TGTGCCAGCAGCCTATCTTATCCCCGGGACAGGGGCCACAATGAGCAGTTCTTC.

V gene TRBV18 combines with J gene TRBJ2-5; a weak D match, TRBD1 (6 bases). Germline CDR1 KGHSH, CDR2 LQKENI. The CDR3 is made up of 14 amino acids. V was pared by 5 bases and J by 1 base, with 11 bases between. The CDR3 here is CASSSSTGQETQYF. The CDR3 nucleotides read TGTGCCAGCTCATCTTCGACAGGCCAAGAGACCCAGTACTTC.

The rearrangement joins TRBV7-3 to TRBJ2-1; 16 nucleotides align to TRBD2. CDR1 SGHTA and CDR2 FQGTGA come from the germline V gene. Trimming removed 0 bases from V and 6 bases from J; junction bases left unmatched: 5. The CDR3 covers 18 residues. The DNA of the CDR3 is TGTGCCAGCAGCTTAACGGGACTAGCGGGGGGGCCTGGCAATGAGCAGTTCTTC. Its protein product is CASSLTGLAGGPGNEQFF.

V usage is TRBV5-1 and J usage is TRBJ2-1; 11 bases fit TRBD2. The germline CDR1 and CDR2 sequences are SGHRS and YFSETQ. The V and J ends lost 1 base and 9 bases, in that order; junction bases with no gene match: 9. The CDR3 spans 16 residues. The CDR3 region has the DNA TGCGCCAGCAGCTTGATACTAGCGGGAGCGGTTGGTGAGCAGTTCTTC. This codes for CASSLILAGAVGEQFF.

The chain couples TRBV4-2 to TRBJ1-4; TRBD1 aligns across 9 bases. Germline CDR1 LGHNA, CDR2 YNFKEQ. This CDR3 spans 17 amino acids. Trimming took 0 bases from V and 0 from J; bases not matched to a gene: 2. The CDR3 region has the DNA TGTGCCAGCAGCCAAGACGGGACAGGGACAACTAATGAAAAACTGTTTTTT. This gives the protein CASSQDGTGTTNEKLFF.

This chain links TRBV5-1 with TRBJ1-1; 8 bases match TRBD1. The CDR3 has 16 amino acids. V gave up 4 bases and J gave up 0 bases; unmatched junction bases: 8. Germline values: CDR1 SGHRS, CDR2 YFSETQ. This CDR3 is CASSIGTGAMNTEAFF. CDR3 coding DNA: TGCGCCAGCAGCATCGGGACAGGAGCTATGAACACTGAAGCTTTCTTT.

The chain is built from TRBV2 and TRBJ1-2; possibly TRBD1 for D (6 bases). CDR1 SNHLY and CDR2 FYNNEI come from the germline V gene. Deletions cut 10 bases from V and 6 bases from J, with 12 bases between. The CDR3 runs to 11 residues. The CDR3 nucleotides read TGTGCCACAAAGGCAGGGGATGGCTACACCTTC. Translated: CATKAGDGYTF.

The chain carries TRBV3-1 (or the pseudogene TRBV3-2) and TRBJ2-7; 7 bases match TRBD1. The CDR3 sequence is 17 residues long. Per the germline V gene, CDR1 is LGHDT and CDR2 is YNNKEL (reference sequence). The junction had 11 bases not matched to a gene; V was cut back by 0 bases and J by 3 bases. The CDR3 DNA is TGTGCCAGCAGCCAAGAGGAGCTGGTCAGGGGGATCTACGAGCAGTACTTC. It yields the protein CASSQEELVRGIYEQYF.

The chain carries TRBV28 and TRBJ1-4; D is possibly TRBD1 (6 bases). Trimming pared 4 bases from V and 5 bases from J, leaving 14 bases between. The germline CDR1 and CDR2 sequences are MDHEN and SYDVKM. The CDR3 consists of 15 residues. CDR3 amino acids: CASSSAGDKNEKLFF. CDR3 DNA sequence: TGTGCCAGCAGTTCAGCAGGGGATAAGAATGAAAAACTGTTTTTT.

The CDR3 loop is CASIPGRFSYNSPLHF. The CDR3 bases are TGTGCCAGCATCCCAGGGAGGTTCTCCTATAATTCACCCCTCCACTTT. The rearrangement uses TRBV7-8 and TRBJ1-6, with a tentative D call TRBD1 (5 bases). V gave up 7 bases and J gave up 0 bases, with 13 bases separating them. Germline V gives CDR1 SGHVS, CDR2 FQNEAQ. The CDR3 sequence is 16 residues long.